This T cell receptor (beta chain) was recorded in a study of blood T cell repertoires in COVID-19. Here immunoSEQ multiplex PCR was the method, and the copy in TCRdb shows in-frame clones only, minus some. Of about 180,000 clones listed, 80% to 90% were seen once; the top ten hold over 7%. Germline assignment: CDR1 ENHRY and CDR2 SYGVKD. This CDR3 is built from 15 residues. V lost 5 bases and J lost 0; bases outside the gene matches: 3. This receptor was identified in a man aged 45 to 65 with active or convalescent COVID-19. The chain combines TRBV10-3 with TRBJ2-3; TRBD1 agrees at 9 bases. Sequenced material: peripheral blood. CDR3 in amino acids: CAISRGQGSTDTQYF. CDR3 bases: TGTGCCATCAGTAGGGGACAGGGAAGCACAGATACGCAGTATTTT.